This T cell receptor (beta chain) was sequenced in a study of identical twins. MiXCR, applied by TCRdb to the 5' RACE reads, yields one record per CDR3 protein. The profile shows 240,000 or so distinct CDR3 sequences, about 7% of them singletons. CDR3 length equals 11 residues. With 4 bases removed from V and 14 bases from J, the gap between germline ends came to 12 bases. The germline CDR1 and CDR2 sequences are LNHDA and SQIVND (reference sequence). A further study also used this sample, focusing on yellow fever vaccine responses in identical twins.

The sample taken for sequencing was memory (CD45RO+) T cells sorted from blood. This receptor was identified in a woman aged 18-30 years in good health. The chain is built from TRBV19 and TRBJ2-1; the D call may be TRBD1 or TRBD2 (5 bases each). CDR3 in DNA: TGTGCCAGTAGTACCCCCGGGACGAAGTTCTTC. Residues: CASSTPGTKFF.